This T cell receptor (beta chain) was sequenced during a study of spatial heterogeneity in lung cancer. Study-level points and caveats: The study found that expanded intratumoral alpha and beta TCR counts tracked tumor mutation counts.

Time point noted: sample taken at primary tumor resection. Donation came from 70 or so patients with untreated early-stage non-small cell lung cancer. In each case, whole RNA from tumor, nontumor lung or frozen PBMC was sequenced unsorted. This clonotype was recorded at least ten times. Its antigen is not known. The V end lost 0 bases, the J end lost 5 bases, and 10 bases lay between the germline ends. Germline CDR1 and CDR2: LGHNA and YSLEER. The CDR3 spans 14 residues. TCR cDNA molecules were tagged individually, and each one carried a unique molecular identifier. TCRdb independently ran MiXCR on the 5' RACE reads; one entry per CDR3 protein. The sample includes 15,000 or so distinct CDR3 sequences, 4% to 6% of them seen just once.

The clonotype was recovered from a male donor with early-stage non-small cell lung cancer. The chain employs TRBV4-3 and TRBJ2-5; D is undetermined. The sample here was lung tumor tissue, taken at surgery. CDR3 sequence (DNA): TGCGCCAGCAGCCAAGATTGGGCAAGCGAGACCCAGTACTTC. Its translation: CASSQDWASETQYF.